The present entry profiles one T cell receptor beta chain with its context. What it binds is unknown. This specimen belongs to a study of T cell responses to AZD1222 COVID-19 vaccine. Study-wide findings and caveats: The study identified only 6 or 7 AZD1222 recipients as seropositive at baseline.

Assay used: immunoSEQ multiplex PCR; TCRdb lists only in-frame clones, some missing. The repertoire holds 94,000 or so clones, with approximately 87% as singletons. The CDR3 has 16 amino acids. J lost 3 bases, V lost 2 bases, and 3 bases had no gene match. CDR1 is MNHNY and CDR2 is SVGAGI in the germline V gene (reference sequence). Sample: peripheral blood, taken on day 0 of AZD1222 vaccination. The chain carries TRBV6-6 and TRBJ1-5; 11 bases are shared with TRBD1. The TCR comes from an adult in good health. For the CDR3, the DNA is TGTGCCAGCAGTTACGGGACAGGGGGGCACAATCAGCCCCAGCATTTT. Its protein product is CASSYGTGGHNQPQHF.